These 2 T cell receptor beta chains share one sample of origin, sequenced in a study of human T cells and chemical hapten exposure. TCRdb reprocessed the RACE reads via MiXCR and lists one record per CDR3 protein. The sample consists of 180,000 or so distinct CDR3 sequences, 30% of them appearing once. Documented time point: pre-sensitization, week 0. Treatment reported: therapeutic diphenylcyclopropenone sensitization with weekly scalp DPC. The source material was whole blood, sampled in connection with sensitization to the hapten diphenylcyclopropenone (DPC). These receptors came from a woman under 40 with alopecia areata. Some clones in this sample may be carry-over from other donors' samples.

In this sample, this clonotype turned up a few times. The rearrangement links TRBV27 to TRBJ1-2, with a weak D call TRBD1 (5 bases). V was clipped by 0 bases and J by 8 bases, with 13 bases between them. The CDR3 is 14 residues long. The germline V gene has CDR1 MNHEY and CDR2 SMNVEV (reference sequence). Here the CDR3 DNA reads TGTGCCAGCAGTTTATCGGGGACTTTAGGGGGCTACACCTTC. Translated: CASSLSGTLGGYTF.

The rearrangement joins TRBV5-1 to TRBJ2-7; 9 nucleotides match TRBD1. Germline values: CDR1 SGHRS, CDR2 YFSETQ. The ends lost 0 bases at V and 5 bases at J; junction bases unmatched: 9. This CDR3 has 16 residues. The CDR3 region has the DNA TGCGCCAGCAGCTTGGATGGGGGACAGGGAACGAACGAGCAGTACTTC. Translation: CASSLDGGQGTNEQYF.